Each of the 8 T cell receptor beta chains below was sequenced from the same sample in a study of identical twins. TCRdb passed the 5' RACE reads through MiXCR, listing each CDR3 protein once. The sample comprises 450,000 or so distinct CDR3 sequences, approximately 15% of which are singletons, and around 0.57% rests with the top ten. These data were likewise used in another study, on yellow fever vaccine responses in identical twins.

Sequenced sample: CD4+ T cells sorted from blood. Receptors were obtained from a woman under 30 in good health.

This chain connects TRBV20-1 to TRBJ2-7; 11 bases map to TRBD2. The CDR3 runs to 15 residues. V shed 6 bases, J shed 4 bases, and the junction held 11 bases outside the gene matches. CDR1 DFQATT and CDR2 SNEGSKA come from the germline V gene (reference sequence). In nucleotides, the CDR3 is TGCAGTGCCTACGTCACGACTAGCGGGATTTACGAGCAGTACTTC. Translation gives CSAYVTTSGIYEQYF.

This clonotype was detected only a few times. The chain carries TRBV20-1 and TRBJ1-1; TRBD1 is a possible D gene (6 bases). The CDR3 covers 15 residues. V dropped 2 bases and J dropped 6 bases, with 19 bases sitting between them. The V gene's germline CDR1 is DFQATT and CDR2 SNEGSKA (reference sequence). The CDR3 loop is CSARLDRVGGAEAFF. For the CDR3, the DNA is TGCAGTGCTAGACTAGACAGAGTCGGGGGCGCTGAAGCTTTCTTT.

The V gene is TRBV10-3, the J gene TRBJ2-1, with unresolved D. In germline, CDR1 is ENHRY, CDR2 SYGVKD. The V end was cut by 3 bases, the J end by 7 bases, with 13 bases between. The length of the CDR3 is 14 residues. The CDR3 sequence is CAISDQTIPNEQFF. The DNA of the CDR3 is TGTGCCATCAGTGACCAGACGATCCCTAATGAGCAGTTCTTC.

The chain uses TRBV4-3 and TRBJ2-3; D is uncertain. Germline V gives CDR1 LGHNA, CDR2 YSLEER. The V end lost 3 bases, the J end lost 6 bases, and 16 bases lay between the germline ends. This CDR3 is built from 15 residues. The CDR3 coding sequence is TGCGCCAGCAGCCATCGCATGAAGTCATGGGATACGCAGTATTTT. Its translation is CASSHRMKSWDTQYF.

This rearrangement joins TRBV28 to TRBJ1-2; D is uncertain. This CDR3 is built from 13 residues. In germline, CDR1 is MDHEN, CDR2 SYDVKM. The V end lost 7 bases, the J end lost 2 bases, and 11 bases lay between the germline ends. CDR3 amino acids: CASMRTENYGYTF. The CDR3 coding sequence is TGTGCCAGCATGAGGACTGAGAACTATGGCTACACCTTC.

The chain has TRBV28 and TRBJ2-7; TRBD2 aligns across 11 bases. This CDR3 region has 15 residues. J was trimmed by 2 bases and V by 4 bases; bases with no gene match: 4. From germline, CDR1 is MDHEN and CDR2 SYDVKM. The CDR3 region is CASSSSGGPTYEQYF. The DNA of the CDR3 is TGTGCCAGCAGTTCTAGCGGGGGGCCCACCTACGAGCAGTACTTC.

V gene TRBV12-2 combines with J gene TRBJ2-4; the table assigns TRBD2, which was not confirmed against the DNA. TRBV12-2 is designated a pseudogene. The CDR3 runs 16 residues. CDR3 in amino acids: CASRPDPAGAKNIQYF. The CDR3 DNA reads TGTGCAAGTCGCCCCGACCCCGCCGGTGCCAAAAACATTCAGTACTTC.

The rearrangement links TRBV12-3 or TRBV12-4 to TRBJ2-1; the D call may be TRBD1 or TRBD2 (5 bases each). Trimming shortened V by 2 bases and J by 4 bases, and 9 bases separated the two germline ends. The CDR3 length is 14 residues. CDR3 sequence reads: CASSLWGKYNEQFF. In nucleotides, the CDR3 is TGTGCCAGCAGTTTATGGGGGAAATACAATGAGCAGTTCTTC.